The 23 T cell receptor beta chains below were found in one sample sequenced in a study of T cells after yellow fever vaccination (dated by TCRdb to the late 2010s). The sample's treatment or condition label is to be understood as: live attenuated yellow fever vaccine strain. The protocol used for the library was 5' RACE. The data were produced on an Illumina NovaSeq 6000. The public reads were quality trimmed at Q25 with fastp and then assembled into clones with MiXCR by TCRdb, keeping productive beta chains. Rows matching on CDR3 protein sequence are summarized as one entry with the most common DNA and genes. The sample has 250,000 to 300,000 distinct CDR3 sequences on record, about 5.2% of them singletons. Of the sample, roughly 3.3% is held by the ten largest clones. This material consisted of CD4+ T cells sorted from PBMCs, taken on the day of the yellow fever booster vaccination. The receptors were gathered from a man aged 18-30 years who received the YFV17D yellow fever vaccine.

A few counts support this clonotype. This chain uses TRBV18 with TRBJ2-6; D might be TRBD1 (5 bases). The V end was cut by 3 bases, the J end by 0 bases, with 9 bases between. The length of the CDR3 is 16 residues. CDR1 and CDR2 from the germline V gene are KGHSH and LQKENI. The CDR3 sequence is CASSPPDSSGANVLTF. The CDR3 region has the DNA TGTGCCAGCTCACCCCCAGACAGCTCTGGGGCCAACGTCCTGACTTTC.

As for this clonotype: A read error may be the cause here, since a much bigger clone is one base away. This rearrangement joins TRBV7-2 to TRBJ2-7; D not certain. Germline-derived CDR1 and CDR2 are SGHTA and FQGNSA. The CDR3 is made up of 14 amino acids. CDR3: CASSSPGGGYEKYF. The DNA for the CDR3 is TGTGCCAGCAGCTCCCCCGGCGGCGGCTACGAGAAGTACTTC.

The chain employs TRBV3-1 and TRBJ1-6; D not certain. Germline V gives CDR1 LGHDT, CDR2 YNNKEL (reference sequence). The V end was cut by 0 bases, the J end by 2 bases, with 5 bases between. The CDR3 sequence is 15 residues long. CDR3 region: CASSQESTYNSPLHF. The DNA for the CDR3 is TGTGCCAGCAGCCAAGAAAGTACCTATAATTCACCCCTCCACTTT.

This clonotype was found many times. The chain has TRBV6-5 and TRBJ2-1, with D maybe TRBD2 (5 bases). V was trimmed by 6 bases and J by 1 base, leaving 13 bases between them. CDR3 length: 15 residues. Germline-derived CDR1 and CDR2 are MNHEY and SVGAGI. The DNA for the CDR3 is TGTGCCAGCAGCCCCGACGGAGGTTCCTACAATGAGCAGTTCTTC. It encodes CASSPDGGSYNEQFF.

This clonotype was detected many times. The chain has TRBV6-2 or TRBV6-3 and TRBJ1-5; the match to TRBD1 covers 9 bases. CDR3 size: 14 residues. V lost 6 bases and J lost 9; bases outside the gene matches: 9. Germline CDR1 and CDR2: MNHEY and SVGEGT. CDR3 sequence (DNA): TGTGCCAGCAGAGGGACAGGGAGTCTGCGGCCCCAGCATTTT. It specifies CASRGTGSLRPQHF.

The sample holds a few counts of this clonotype. The chain carries TRBV28 and TRBJ2-7; D call uncertain. Germline lookup yields CDR1 MDHEN and CDR2 SYDVKM. Trimming stripped 6 bases from V and 2 bases from J, with 8 bases between. The CDR3 covers 12 residues. The CDR3 protein is CASSTAPYEQYF. Written as DNA, the CDR3 is TGTGCCAGCAGCACCGCTCCCTACGAGCAGTACTTC.

This clonotype has more than one count but fewer than ten. This sequence joins TRBV11-2 and TRBJ2-1; TRBD1 aligns across 9 bases. CDR1 SGHAT and CDR2 FQNNGV come from the germline V gene. The CDR3 is 15 amino acids. V dropped 5 bases and J dropped 5; count of bases not matched to a gene: 7. CDR3 coding DNA: TGTGCCAGCAGCGCTTGGGACAGGGTTCACAATGAGCAGTTCTTC. This gives the protein CASSAWDRVHNEQFF.

This clonotype was seen only a few times. The V call is TRBV7-9, the J call TRBJ1-1; maybe TRBD1 (5 bases). V lost 10 bases and J 1 base, leaving 19 bases between the germline ends. The CDR3 consists of 15 residues. Germline V gene lookup returns CDR1 SEHNR and CDR2 FQNEAQ (reference sequence). The CDR3 coding sequence is TGTGCCACCGCGCGCTGGAGGGGAGAGAACACTGAAGCTTTCTTT. As protein: CATARWRGENTEAFF.

This clonotype was detected a few times. The chain combines TRBV4-1 with TRBJ1-4; no definite D call. The germline gives CDR1 MGHRA, CDR2 YSYEKL. The CDR3 sequence is 20 residues long. The V and J ends lost 0 bases and 5 bases respectively, with 25 bases between them. CDR3 nucleotide sequence: TGCGCCAGCAGCCAAGATAAGAGTAGGCTTTTGATAGGGCGGAATGAAAAACTGTTTTTT. It translates to CASSQDKSRLLIGRNEKLFF.

In this sample, this clonotype turned up a few times. The rearrangement uses TRBV4-3 and TRBJ1-2, with D tentatively TRBD1 (5 bases). V lost 1 base, J lost 4 bases, and 13 bases lay in between. This CDR3 is 15 amino acids long. Germline CDR1 is LGHNA and CDR2 is YSLEER. The CDR3 here is CASSQVQGGGYGYTF. CDR3 bases: TGCGCCAGCAGCCAAGTGCAGGGTGGTGGCTATGGCTACACCTTC.

This clonotype has ten or more counts. J is TRBJ2-2 and V is TRBV29-1; the D gene is possibly TRBD1 (6 bases). This CDR3 is 14 amino acids long. CDR1 SQVTM and CDR2 ANQGSEA come from the germline V gene. Between the trimmed V and J ends, which lost 6 bases and 3 bases, there was a span of 14 bases. The CDR3 region is CSVGQNEYTGELFF. CDR3 in DNA: TGCAGCGTCGGACAGAATGAATACACCGGGGAGCTGTTTTTT.

This clonotype has more than one count but fewer than ten. The genes are TRBV6-6 and TRBJ1-5; D gene unclear. V was cut by 8 bases and J by 0 bases, with 11 bases left in between. CDR3 length: 14 amino acids. Germline V gene lookup returns CDR1 MNHNY and CDR2 SVGAGI (reference sequence). This CDR3 is CASGPSDSNQPQHF. The CDR3 bases are TGTGCCAGCGGACCCTCGGATAGCAATCAGCCCCAGCATTTT.

V is TRBV12-3 or TRBV12-4 and J is TRBJ2-7; tentatively, D is TRBD1 (6 bases). Trimming removed 1 base at V and 2 bases at J, with 12 bases between. This CDR3 contains 15 residues. CDR3 sequence reads: CASSLEAGVAYEQYF. The CDR3 region has the DNA TGTGCCAGCAGTTTAGAGGCAGGGGTAGCCTACGAGCAGTACTTC.

There are a few counts of this clonotype. The V gene is TRBV6-4, the J gene TRBJ1-2; TRBD1 might be the D (6 bases). CDR3 size: 13 residues. The V gene lost 2 bases and the J gene lost 7 bases, with 11 bases spanning the gap. CDR1 is MRHNA and CDR2 is SNTAGT in the germline V gene. The CDR3 DNA follows: TGTGCCAGCAGTGACCCAGGGGAGGTTGGCTACACCTTC. Encoded protein: CASSDPGEVGYTF.

This clonotype was detected ten times or more. V is TRBV7-6 and J is TRBJ2-1; 8 nucleotides line up with TRBD2. CDR1 and CDR2 (germline): SGHVS, FNYEAQ. The junction had 10 bases not matched to a gene; V was cut back by 5 bases and J by 10 bases. The CDR3 runs to 14 residues. CDR3: CASSRGGEGPEQFF. Written as DNA, the CDR3 is TGTGCCAGCAGCCGGGGGGGAGAGGGCCCGGAGCAGTTCTTC. Variable domain in full (rest from reference TRBV7-6 and TRBJ2-1): GAGVSQSPRYKVTKRGQDVALRCDPISGHVSLYWYRQALGQGPEFLTYFNYEAQQDKSGLPNDRFSAERPEGSISTLTIQRTEQRDSAMYRCASSRGGEGPEQFFGPGTRLTVL.

This clonotype was seen a few times. V and J are TRBV7-9 and TRBJ1-4; possibly TRBD1 for D (5 bases). CDR1 and CDR2 from the germline V gene are SEHNR and FQNEAQ (reference sequence). The germline V and J ends were trimmed by 5 bases and 3 bases, with 16 bases remaining between them. The CDR3 totals 16 residues. As DNA, the CDR3 is TGTGCCAGCAGCCCCCGGATGGGGGTCCCTAATGAAAAACTGTTTTTT. It translates to CASSPRMGVPNEKLFF.

This clonotype was recorded a few times. V and J are TRBV5-1 and TRBJ2-5, with 13 bases that match TRBD2. CDR1 is SGHRS, CDR2 YFSETQ, per germline. The CDR3 loop spans 16 amino acids. J lost 5 bases, V lost 1 base, and 5 bases had no gene match. CDR3 in amino acids: CASSLLLAGGPETQYF. The CDR3 DNA is TGCGCCAGCAGCTTGCTACTAGCGGGGGGGCCGGAGACCCAGTACTTC. The full variable domain, rest sourced from reference TRBV5-1 and TRBJ2-5, is KAGVTQTPRYLIKTRGQQVTLSCSPISGHRSVSWYQQTPGQGLQFLFEYFSETQRNKGNFPGRFSGRQFSNSRSEMNVSTLELGDSALYLCASSLLLAGGPETQYFGPGTRLLVL.

This clonotype was counted a few times. The CDR3, as DNA: TGTGCCAGTGCCGGACAGGGGGGACGTCAGCCCCAGCATTTT. It yields the protein CASAGQGGRQPQHF. The chain is built from TRBV19 and TRBJ1-5, with 10 positions matching TRBD1. The CDR3 length is 14 residues. Germline V gives CDR1 LNHDA, CDR2 SQIVND (reference sequence). V shed 8 bases and J 6 bases; nucleotides not matched to a gene: 7.

The chain is built from TRBV5-1 and TRBJ2-2; D might be TRBD2 (6 bases). Germline V gives CDR1 SGHRS, CDR2 YFSETQ. The CDR3 consists of 15 residues. Between the trimmed V and J ends, which lost 1 base and 6 bases, there was a span of 13 bases. The chain's CDR3 is CASSLPSSAAGELFF. CDR3 bases: TGCGCCAGCAGCTTGCCTTCTAGCGCCGCCGGGGAGCTGTTTTTT. Supplemented by reference TRBV5-1 and TRBJ2-2, the full variable domain reads KAGVTQTPRYLIKTRGQQVTLSCSPISGHRSVSWYQQTPGQGLQFLFEYFSETQRNKGNFPGRFSGRQFSNSRSEMNVSTLELGDSALYLCASSLPSSAAGELFFGEGSRLTVL.

This sequence joins TRBV27 and TRBJ2-3; D is possibly TRBD1 or TRBD2 (5 bases each). CDR1 is MNHEY, CDR2 SMNVEV, per germline (reference sequence). This CDR3 has 15 residues. V lost 3 bases to trimming and J lost 3 bases, with 13 bases between them. DNA of the CDR3: TGTGCCAGCAGTTTCTGGGGGAAGGAGACAGATACGCAGTATTTT. This codes for CASSFWGKETDTQYF.

The CDR3 nucleotides are TGTGCCAGCAGTCGACTAGCGGGGTACAGCACAGATACGCAGTATTTT. Translation gives CASSRLAGYSTDTQYF. This sequence joins TRBV6-2 or TRBV6-3 and TRBJ2-3, with 11 positions matching TRBD2. The V gene's germline CDR1 is MNHEY and CDR2 SVGEGT. CDR3 size: 16 residues. The V gene end was trimmed by 5 bases and the J gene end by 0 bases; junction bases not matched to a gene: 4.

V usage is TRBV25-1 and J usage is TRBJ1-1; D gene ambiguous. Germline assignment: CDR1 MGHDK and CDR2 SYGVNS. CDR3 length equals 14 residues. With 5 bases removed from V and 3 bases from J, the gap between germline ends came to 13 bases. For the CDR3, the DNA is TGTGCCAGCAGTATACAAGGGATTTACACTGAAGCTTTCTTT. Its protein is CASSIQGIYTEAFF. The whole variable domain, filled in from reference TRBV25-1 and TRBJ1-1, reads EADIYQTPRYLVIGTGKKITLECSQTMGHDKMYWYQQDPGMELHLIHYSYGVNSTEKGDLSSESTVSRIRTEHFPLTLESARPSHTSQYLCASSIQGIYTEAFFGQGTRLTVV.

This clonotype was recorded many times. This chain uses TRBV7-9 with TRBJ1-6, with D possibly TRBD1 on 6 matching bases. Deletions cut 3 bases from V and 11 bases from J, with 17 bases between. Germline loops: CDR1 SEHNR, CDR2 FQNEAQ (reference sequence). The CDR3 runs to 15 residues. The CDR3 is CASSLTGTRNTPLHF. In nucleotides, the CDR3 is TGTGCCAGCAGCTTGACCGGGACAAGGAATACACCCCTCCACTTT.